This passage covers 3 T cell receptor beta chains from one sample sequenced in a study of CD8+CD57+ T cells in acquired aplastic anemia (dated by TCRdb to 2017 to 2018). The patients picked for sequencing were ones in whom flow cytometry had shown an expansion of CD8+CD57+ cells. TCRdb shows the sequencer as Illumina HiSeq 2000. Genomic DNA was used as template for profiling of TCR beta VDJ combinations and CDR3 sequences. TCRdb redid the processing of the public reads, applying fastp at Q25 and MiXCR, and retained in-frame beta chains. Rows with a matching CDR3 protein are joined into one entry that keeps the most common DNA and genes. Recorded for this sample are 250,000 to 350,000 distinct CDR3 sequences; about three fifths of them occurred a single time. Of the sample, 1% to 1.5% is held by the ten largest clones. Sequencing was performed on sorted CD4+, CD8+, or CD8+CD57+ T cells (not recorded which) from PBMCs. All receptors derive from a human donor with aplastic anemia.

This clonotype was detected many times. This chain's CDR3 is CASSDTRVQYF. In DNA, the CDR3 is TGTGCCAGCAGCGATACACGAGTGCAGTACTTC. The V and J genes are TRBV6-2 or TRBV6-3 and TRBJ2-7, with D unresolved. The CDR3 runs 11 residues. Germline V gene sequence: CDR1 MNHEY, CDR2 SVGEGT. Between the trimmed V and J ends, which lost 6 bases and 9 bases, there was a span of 12 bases.

In its sample, this clonotype was seen a few times. The V call is TRBV7-9, the J call TRBJ2-7, with 12 bases matching TRBD2. The germline V gene encodes CDR1 SEHNR and CDR2 FQNEAQ (reference sequence). This CDR3 comprises 14 residues. With 5 bases clipped from V and 6 bases from J, the junction kept 5 bases outside the gene matches. The CDR3 DNA sequence: TGTGCCAGCAGCAAGACTAGCGGGGGCGGCGAGCAGTACTTC. It is translated as CASSKTSGGGEQYF.

The rearrangement uses TRBV15 and TRBJ2-1; 9 nucleotides agree with TRBD2. CDR3 length: 14 residues. Losses at the gene ends were 6 bases for V and 4 bases for J; bases not matched to a gene: 4. Germline V CDR1 and CDR2: LNHNV, YYDKDF (reference sequence). The CDR3 here is CATSSTSGYNEQFF. The CDR3 nucleotides are TGTGCCACCAGTTCTACTAGCGGGTACAATGAGCAGTTCTTC. Together with reference TRBV15 and TRBJ2-1, the CDR3 gives the full variable domain: DAMVIQNPRYQVTQFGKPVTLSCSQTLNHNVMYWYQQKSSQAPKLLFHYYDKDFNNEADTPDNFQSRRPNTSFCFLDIRSPGLGDTAMYLCATSSTSGYNEQFFGPGTRLTVL.